Sequencing of this T cell receptor (beta chain) was carried out in a study of cytomegalovirus exposure and HLA in healthy donors. PCR involved 60 Vbeta and 13 Jbeta primers. In the authors' methods: Per a later analysis, the number of unique TCR beta chains was around 79 million, of which around 10 million were shared. The data were produced by immunoSEQ multiplex PCR, yet TCRdb's version contains in-frame clones alone and is incomplete. The V and J calls and clone size come from that table; D and trimming were worked out from the DNA. This table holds 150,000 or so clones, about 80% found once. General study findings and limits: Analysis performed later showed TCR beta chains linked to HLA being more clonally expanded than equally common others.

In its sample, this clone was seen a few times. Its antigen is not known. This CDR3 spans 16 amino acids. J was trimmed by 5 bases and V by 1 base; bases with no gene match: 6. CDR1 and CDR2 (germline): SEHNR, FQNEAQ (reference sequence). The source of this sequence is a male donor in good health and CMV-seronegative. Sequencing was carried out using PBMCs. The rearrangement links TRBV7-9 to TRBJ2-2; 8 bases agree with TRBD2. CDR3 DNA sequence: TGTGCCAGCAGCTTAGAGTGGGAGCGGGAGACCGGGGAGCTGTTTTTT. Protein product: CASSLEWERETGELFF.